The present entry profiles one T cell receptor beta chain with its context. V dropped 1 base and J dropped 0 bases, with 8 bases sitting between them. The CDR3 has 15 residues. Germline V gene sequence: CDR1 MNHEY, CDR2 SMNVEV (reference sequence). Authors' data handling: Nucleated cell number was recorded as an estimate derived from reference gene primer amplification. Sequencing was performed with immunoSEQ multiplex PCR; in TCRdb, only in-frame clones are kept and a portion is missing. The D gene and trimming were derived from the DNA, and the V and J assignments and clone size from that table. Found here are 450,000 or so clones, 70% to 90% of them singletons; the top ten hold roughly 0.87%. The sample belongs to a study of blood T cell repertoires in COVID-19. Overall study context: Acute and convalescent COVID-19 samples came from the United States, Italy and Spain.

The chain links TRBV27 to TRBJ2-3, with D possibly TRBD1 on 6 matching bases. The sequence derives from a man between 18 and 29 years old with COVID-19, enrolled during active disease. Material for sequencing was peripheral blood. The CDR3 region has the DNA TGTGCCAGCAGTTTATTCCAGGGGAGCACAGATACGCAGTATTTT. Encoded protein: CASSLFQGSTDTQYF.